This T cell receptor beta chain was profiled in a study of cytomegalovirus exposure and HLA in healthy donors. Study conclusions and caveats: The study listed around 150 cytomegalovirus-associated TCR beta chains. Reports showed the classifier diagnosing cytomegalovirus status with high specificity and sensitivity. Most TCRs appeared rarely, but some public TCRs recurred in many donors.

On this clone: Its antigen is currently unknown.

Sequencing was performed with immunoSEQ multiplex PCR; in TCRdb, only in-frame clones are kept and a portion is missing. The data contain more than 200,000 clones, 90% of them singletons. The length of the CDR3 is 12 residues. CDR1 and CDR2 (germline): WSHSY, SAAADI. Trimming took 5 bases from V and 3 from J, leaving 7 bases between them. The donors were members of the 120-subject validation cohort (separate from the roughly 660-subject first cohort). The V gene is TRBV10-2, the J gene TRBJ2-5, with no clear D. This receptor was taken from a woman aged 30 to 39 in good health and CMV-seronegative. Sequences were obtained from PBMCs. In DNA, the CDR3 is TGCGCCAGCAGTTTAAACGAAGAGACCCAGTACTTC. This gives the protein CASSLNEETQYF.